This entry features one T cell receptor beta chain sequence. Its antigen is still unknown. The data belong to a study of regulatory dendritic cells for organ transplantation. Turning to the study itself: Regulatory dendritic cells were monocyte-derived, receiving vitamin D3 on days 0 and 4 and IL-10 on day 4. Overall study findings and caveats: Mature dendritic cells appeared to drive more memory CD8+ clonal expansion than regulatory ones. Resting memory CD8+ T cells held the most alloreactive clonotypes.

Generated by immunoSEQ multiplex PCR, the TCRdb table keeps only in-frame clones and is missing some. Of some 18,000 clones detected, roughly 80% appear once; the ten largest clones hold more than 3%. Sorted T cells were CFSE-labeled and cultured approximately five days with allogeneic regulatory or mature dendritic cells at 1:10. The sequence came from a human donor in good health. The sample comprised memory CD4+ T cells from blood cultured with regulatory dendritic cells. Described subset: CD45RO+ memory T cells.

CDR3 region: CASSKLQGATDTQYF. The CDR3 DNA reads as TGTGCCAGCAGCAAATTACAGGGGGCGACAGATACGCAGTATTTT. The V and J genes are TRBV5-4 and TRBJ2-3; TRBD1 agrees at 9 bases. V shed 4 bases and J 3 bases; nucleotides not matched to a gene: 6. Per the germline V gene, CDR1 is SGHNT and CDR2 is YYREEE (reference sequence). CDR3 length: 15 amino acids.